Presented here are 20 T cell receptor beta chains from one specimen sequenced in a study of post-analysis software for immune sequencing data. The TCR beta cDNA libraries contained unique molecular identifiers. One entry per CDR3 protein, called by TCRdb with MiXCR from the PCR reads. The repertoire holds about 820,000 distinct CDR3 sequences, approximately 53% seen once, with approximately 4.4% in the top ten. General observations from the study: Five or six TRBV segments, TRBV5-6, TRBV5-1 and TRBV20-1 among them, were found more frequent in patients than controls.

The antigens these receptors bind are not known. Source material: blood. All receptors come from a girl between 10 and 17 years old with multiple sclerosis.

The chain is built from TRBV7-2 and TRBJ2-1; D may match TRBD1 or TRBD2 (5 bases each). V was trimmed by 6 bases and J by 2 bases, leaving 14 bases between them. Germline CDR1 SGHTA, CDR2 FQGNSA. CDR3 size: 15 residues. The CDR3 coding sequence is TGTGCCAGCAGGACATCCCAGGGACCCTACAATGAGCAGTTCTTC. It specifies CASRTSQGPYNEQFF.

This clonotype has more than one count but fewer than ten. The rearrangement joins TRBV14 to TRBJ2-7, with D possibly being TRBD2 (6 bases). Germline V gene data show CDR1 as SGHDN and CDR2 as FVKESK. The CDR3 runs to 16 residues. V was trimmed by 1 base and J by 0 bases, leaving 13 bases between them. This CDR3 is CASSQGAGGFSYEQYF. CDR3 DNA: TGTGCCAGCAGCCAAGGGGCTGGGGGGTTCTCCTACGAGCAGTACTTC.

This clonotype occurred a few times. The chain uses TRBV29-1 and TRBJ2-1; no clear D gene. V shed 5 bases and J shed 5 bases, with 7 bases lying between them. The CDR3 has 11 amino acids. Germline V gene data show CDR1 as SQVTM and CDR2 as ANQGSEA. The CDR3: CSVLGHNEQFF. The CDR3 bases are TGCAGCGTTTTGGGCCACAATGAGCAGTTCTTC.

The chain carries TRBV29-1 and TRBJ2-5, with D hard to call. Germline-derived CDR1 and CDR2 are SQVTM and ANQGSEA. The V and J ends lost 2 bases and 2 bases respectively, with 6 bases between them. This CDR3 has 12 amino acids. In DNA form, the CDR3 reads TGCAGCGTTGAAAGTGGGCAAGAGACCCAGTACTTC. Its translation is CSVESGQETQYF.

This clonotype was detected only once. V is TRBV6-5 and J is TRBJ2-5, with 8 bases lining up with TRBD1. The CDR3 contains 14 residues. The V segment lost 2 bases and the J segment 5 bases; nucleotides outside the gene matches: 4. The germline CDR1 and CDR2 sequences are MNHEY and SVGAGI. Here the CDR3 reads CASSYRRGRETQYF. CDR3 nucleotide sequence: TGTGCCAGCAGTTACCGCAGGGGGCGGGAGACCCAGTACTTC.

V usage is TRBV15 and J usage is TRBJ2-4; no clear D. TRBJ2-7 explains the end of the DNA better; the J call may be wrong. The CDR3 loop spans 13 amino acids. CDR1 is LNHNV, CDR2 YYDKDF, per germline (reference sequence). In DNA form, the CDR3 reads TGTGCCACCAGCGGGCTTTATGTCTACGAGCAGTACTTC. Its protein is CATSGLYVYEQYF.

CDR3 in amino acids: CASSPTAANTEAFF. Written as DNA, the CDR3 is TGTGCCAGCAGCCCCACCGCGGCGAACACTGAAGCTTTCTTT. The chain joins TRBV7-6 to TRBJ1-1; D not certain. Deletions cut 5 bases from V and 1 base from J, with 11 bases between. The germline V gene has CDR1 SGHVS and CDR2 FNYEAQ. The CDR3 is 14 amino acids.

About this clonotype: A much larger clone is a single base away; this may be a read error. The CDR3 reads CASSLAGTGGHEQYF. CDR3 bases: TGTGCCAGCAGCTTAGCGGGGACAGGGGGCCACGAGCAGTACTTC. The V and J genes are TRBV7-2 and TRBJ2-5; 12 bases match TRBD1. The J call may be wrong; the DNA end is better matched by TRBJ2-7. The CDR3 is 15 residues long. Germline values: CDR1 SGHTA, CDR2 FQGNSA.

The rearrangement joins TRBV29-1 to TRBJ2-4; D is unresolved. The end of the DNA is better explained by TRBJ2-7, so the J call may be wrong. Germline CDR1 reads SQVTM; CDR2 reads ANQGSEA. The CDR3 extends over 14 amino acids. The DNA for the CDR3 is TGCAGCGTTGAATTTGCGTTACGACGTTACGAGCAGTACTTC. Residues: CSVEFALRRYEQYF.

J is TRBJ2-2 and V is TRBV6-5, with 8 bases aligning to TRBD1. CDR1 and CDR2 (germline): MNHEY, SVGAGI. The CDR3 spans 14 residues. V trimming: 6 bases; J trimming: 5 bases; junction bases outside the gene matches: 5. The CDR3 coding sequence is TGTGCCAGCAGAGGACAGGGATATACCGGGGAGCTGTTTTTT. Its translation is CASRGQGYTGELFF.

This clonotype was counted many times. V and J are TRBV29-1 and TRBJ2-7; D is unclear. CDR1 and CDR2 (germline): SQVTM, ANQGSEA. CDR3 length equals 11 residues. Trimming cost V 1 base and J 2 bases, with 3 bases left between them. This CDR3 reads CSVEVAYEQYF. Written as DNA, the CDR3 is TGCAGCGTTGAAGTAGCCTACGAGCAGTACTTC.

In this sample, this clonotype turned up once. At one of its ends the junction is not consistent with the germline gene, which may arise from a read error. The chain combines TRBV4-1 with TRBJ2-1; the D gene is possibly TRBD2 (5 bases). Germline V lookup: CDR1 MGHRA, CDR2 YSYEKL. CDR3 size: 17 residues. CDR3 sequence (DNA): TGCACCAGCAGCCAAGATTTGGAGGCTTTCTCCTACAATGAGCAGTTCTTC. Amino acid sequence: CTSSQDLEAFSYNEQFF.

Only a few counts were recorded for this clonotype. The chain couples TRBV6-5 to TRBJ1-5, with D uncertain. The ends were cut back, 0 bases at V and 5 bases at J, with 8 bases in the middle. The CDR3 is 14 amino acids. The germline V gene has CDR1 MNHEY and CDR2 SVGAGI. CDR3 coding DNA: TGTGCCAGCAGTTACTCCACCCGAGATCAGCCCCAGCATTTT. Translated, it gives CASSYSTRDQPQHF.

The chain uses TRBV6-1 and TRBJ2-5; 7 positions match TRBD2. There are 14 residues in the CDR3. The V gene end was trimmed by 2 bases and the J gene end by 4 bases; junction bases not matched to a gene: 4. CDR1 is MNHNS, CDR2 SASEGT, per germline. CDR3 nucleotides: TGTGCCAGCAGTGAAACGGGGGGTCGAGAGACCCAGTACTTC. Amino acid sequence: CASSETGGRETQYF.

The chain couples TRBV7-9 to TRBJ2-3; D gene ambiguous. Germline values: CDR1 SEHNR, CDR2 FQNEAQ (reference sequence). The CDR3 is made up of 15 amino acids. Trimming stripped 3 bases from V and 1 base from J, with 11 bases between. For the CDR3, the DNA is TGTGCCAGCAGCTTCGGCGGCCAGGGCACAGATACGCAGTATTTT. Amino acids: CASSFGGQGTDTQYF.

The chain couples TRBV5-6 to TRBJ2-1, with 10 bases identical to TRBD2. Trimming cost V 3 bases and J 4 bases; bases outside gene matches: 19. CDR1 and CDR2 (germline): SGHDT, YYEEEE. The CDR3 loop spans 20 amino acids. CDR3 bases: TGTGCCAGCAGCTCTCTCGGGGGGGCTAGCGGGAGTAGGGTGTACAATGAGCAGTTCTTC. Translation: CASSSLGGASGSRVYNEQFF.

This clonotype was recorded once. The J gene is TRBJ1-1, the V gene TRBV5-1, with D uncertain. Germline V gene data show CDR1 as SGHRS and CDR2 as YFSETQ. With 7 bases removed from V and 0 bases from J, the gap between germline ends came to 19 bases. CDR3 length: 16 residues. The CDR3 bases are TGCGCCAGCCTTGTGCGGCGGCGGAGAATGAACACTGAAGCTTTCTTT. It yields the protein CASLVRRRRMNTEAFF. The whole variable domain, filled in from reference TRBV5-1 and TRBJ1-1, reads KAGVTQTPRYLIKTRGQQVTLSCSPISGHRSVSWYQQTPGQGLQFLFEYFSETQRNKGNFPGRFSGRQFSNSRSEMNVSTLELGDSALYLCASLVRRRRMNTEAFFGQGTRLTVV.

The gene calls are TRBV6-1 and TRBJ1-2; 7 nucleotides align to TRBD1. This CDR3 is 15 amino acids long. With 6 bases clipped from V and 6 bases from J, the junction kept 13 bases outside the gene matches. CDR1 MNHNS and CDR2 SASEGT come from the germline V gene. CDR3 residues: CASSSRHGGGHGYTF. The CDR3 DNA follows: TGTGCCAGCAGCAGCCGTCACGGAGGGGGCCATGGCTACACCTTC.

V and J are TRBV27 and TRBJ2-7; D may correspond to TRBD1 or TRBD2 (7 bases each). V dropped 4 bases and J dropped 5 bases, with 18 bases sitting between them. This CDR3 region has 15 residues. In germline, CDR1 is MNHEY, CDR2 SMNVEV (reference sequence). The CDR3 DNA reads as TGTGCCAGCAGTTCGTGGGAGGGGGCTGTCGACGAGCAGTACTTC. It translates to CASSSWEGAVDEQYF.

Note on this clonotype: Without the conserved terminal phenylalanine or tryptophan, this CDR3 likely stems from a read error. The chain joins TRBV27 to TRBJ2-4; weak D call: TRBD1 (6 bases). The closer fit of TRBJ2-7 to the DNA end suggests the J call may be wrong. This CDR3 comprises 14 residues. From germline, CDR1 is MNHEY and CDR2 SMNVEV (reference sequence). CDR3 nucleotide sequence: TGTGCCAGCAGTGACGGGACATTTAGCGTCGAGCAGTACTCC. It yields the protein CASSDGTFSVEQYS.